This T cell receptor beta chain was sequenced for a study of regulatory T cells in long-lasting Graves disease. Whole-study results and caveats: The study found TRBV28, TRBJ1-2 and TRBJ2-5 favored in persistent disease. Lower TCR diversity characterized persistent Graves' patients relative to newly diagnosed patients.

This clonotype was counted at least ten times. Its antigen is unidentified. Time point denoted: persistent/refractory GD, antithyroid drugs over 5 years with positive TRAb. RNA from PBMCs was the source of the TCR library. CDR3-region Arm-PCR and iRepertoire HTBI primers produced the TCR beta libraries. In the original workflow: Samples jointly harbored about 63 TRBV and approximately 15 TRBJ segments. MiXCR, applied by TCRdb to the multiplex PCR reads, yields one record per CDR3 protein. The V and J calls reflect TCRdb's pipeline rather than the authors' work. The table shows hundreds of thousands of distinct CDR3 sequences, with roughly 21% occurring only once. The CDR3 is 14 amino acids. The V and J ends lost 7 bases and 4 bases respectively, with 16 bases between them. CDR1 and CDR2 from the germline V gene are SGHAT and FQNNGV.

The sample consisted of peripheral blood mononuclear cells (PBMCs), taken when the disease was refractory, from a patient treated with antithyroid drugs. The genes are TRBV11-2 and TRBJ1-1; a weak D match, TRBD1 (6 bases). The receptor comes from a female donor with Graves disease. Here the CDR3 DNA reads TGTGCCAGCAACAGCGTTAAGGACAGCACTGAAGCTTTCTTT. Its translation is CASNSVKDSTEAFF.